Each of the 5 T cell receptor beta chains below was sequenced from the same sample in a study of pediatric ulcerative colitis. Data came from immunoSEQ multiplex PCR; TCRdb stores just in-frame clones and leaves some out. The table lists about 60,000 clones, about nine tenths of them singletons. The sequenced sample consisted of blood. These receptors all stem from a boy under 18 who was a control in a study of pediatric ulcerative colitis.

This clone was picked up a small number of times. The chain joins TRBV25-1 to TRBJ2-1, with 12 positions matching TRBD1. There are 16 residues in the CDR3. Germline lookup yields CDR1 MGHDK and CDR2 SYGVNS. With 7 bases clipped from V and 6 bases from J, the junction kept 10 bases outside the gene matches. The CDR3 here is CASTTPGTGGFNEQFF. The DNA for the CDR3 is TGTGCCAGCACGACTCCCGGGACAGGGGGCTTCAATGAGCAGTTCTTC.

The CDR3 here is CASSDGTRGVAETQYF. The CDR3 nucleotides read TGTGCCAGCAGTGACGGGACTAGGGGGGTCGCGGAGACCCAGTACTTC. The chain links TRBV6-1 to TRBJ2-5; 8 bases align to TRBD2. The CDR3 is made up of 16 amino acids. Trimming cost V 3 bases and J 5 bases; bases outside gene matches: 11. Germline V lookup: CDR1 MNHNS, CDR2 SASEGT.

The rearrangement joins TRBV28 to TRBJ1-5; 7 bases agree with TRBD1. The ends lost 4 bases at V and 6 bases at J; junction bases unmatched: 3. The V gene's germline CDR1 is MDHEN and CDR2 SYDVKM. This CDR3 region has 13 residues. The CDR3: CASSSTGRQPQHF. CDR3 nucleotides: TGTGCCAGCAGTTCGACAGGGCGTCAGCCCCAGCATTTT.

This clone appeared a single time. The chain employs TRBV15 and TRBJ2-5; the D is unclear. This CDR3 has 13 residues. Per germline, CDR1 LNHNV and CDR2 YYDKDF (reference sequence). The V end lost 1 base, the J end lost 5 bases, and 8 bases lay between the germline ends. CDR3 protein: CATSRVVEETQYF. In nucleotides, the CDR3 is TGTGCCACCAGCAGAGTAGTGGAGGAGACCCAGTACTTC.

The V and J genes are TRBV27 and TRBJ1-2; D is perhaps TRBD1 (5 bases). Germline lookup yields CDR1 MNHEY and CDR2 SMNVEV (reference sequence). Deletions cut 1 base from V and 7 bases from J, with 10 bases between. CDR3 length: 13 amino acids. CDR3: CASSLYQRGGYTF. Here the CDR3 DNA reads TGTGCCAGCAGTTTATATCAGAGGGGTGGCTACACCTTC.